The next 21 T cell receptor beta chains were all read from a single sample in a study of cytomegalovirus exposure and HLA in healthy donors. The PCR had 60 Vbeta and 13 Jbeta primers. Using immunoSEQ multiplex PCR, the repertoire was profiled, and TCRdb retains in-frame clones only, with some absent. Found here are 81,000 or so clones, about 77% of them singletons; the top ten hold roughly 4.2%. Sequencing was carried out using PBMCs. These receptors all come from a man aged 60 to 69 in good health and CMV-seronegative.

The V call is TRBV10-3, the J call TRBJ1-1, with TRBD1 identical over 9 bases. With V trimmed by 6 bases and J by 7 bases, 9 bases remained unmatched. The CDR3 is 14 residues long. Germline V gene lookup returns CDR1 ENHRY and CDR2 SYGVKD. The CDR3 bases are TGTGCCATCAGGAGGGACAGGGCGGGCCATGAAGCTTTCTTT. It specifies CAIRRDRAGHEAFF.

The chain's CDR3 is CASSEARVGGLSGNTIYF. CDR3 in DNA: TGTGCCAGCAGTGAAGCGCGGGTCGGAGGGCTATCTGGAAACACCATATATTTT. The V gene is TRBV2, the J gene TRBJ1-3; D remains ambiguous. V was shortened by 0 bases and J by 1 base, with 16 bases between the two germline ends. The germline CDR1 and CDR2 sequences are SNHLY and FYNNEI. The CDR3 is 18 residues long. Drawing the rest from reference TRBV2 and TRBJ1-3, the complete variable domain is EPEVTQTPSHQVTQMGQEVILRCVPISNHLYFYWYRQILGQKVEFLVSFYNNEISEKSEIFDDQFSVERPDGSNFTLKIRSTKLEDSAMYFCASSEARVGGLSGNTIYFGEGSWLTVV.

CDR3 in DNA: TGTGCCAGCAGTTTAGGGGCCGGGTACTCTGGAAACACCATATATTTT. This gives the protein CASSLGAGYSGNTIYF. The chain uses TRBV6-6 and TRBJ1-3; D might be TRBD1 (5 bases). Germline V gives CDR1 MNHNY, CDR2 SVGAGI (reference sequence). The length of the CDR3 is 16 residues. The germline V and J ends were trimmed by 4 bases and 0 bases, with 13 bases remaining between them.

This chain uses TRBV30 with TRBJ1-1; 8 bases line up with TRBD1. Germline trimming cut 3 bases from V and 1 base from J; bases unmatched to any gene: 1. CDR3 size: 13 residues. Germline V gives CDR1 GTSNPN, CDR2 SVGIG (reference sequence). CDR3 amino acids: CAWRGQANTEAFF. The CDR3 nucleotides read TGTGCCTGGAGGGGACAGGCGAACACTGAAGCTTTCTTT.

This clone appeared a single time. The chain combines TRBV9 with TRBJ2-1; the D is unclear. V shed 1 base and J shed 0 bases, with 8 bases lying between them. CDR1 and CDR2 (germline): SGDLS, YYNGEE. This CDR3 is built from 15 residues. CDR3 DNA: TGTGCCAGCAGCGTATTGACGGGCTCCTACAATGAGCAGTTCTTC. This gives the protein CASSVLTGSYNEQFF. The full variable domain, rest sourced from reference TRBV9 and TRBJ2-1, is DSGVTQTPKHLITATGQRVTLRCSPRSGDLSVYWYQQSLDQGLQFLIQYYNGEERAKGNILERFSAQQFPDLHSELNLSSLELGDSALYFCASSVLTGSYNEQFFGPGTRLTVL.

The CDR3 sequence is CATEPGTNTGELFF. CDR3 in DNA: TGCGCCACCGAACCCGGGACGAACACCGGGGAGCTGTTTTTT. This chain uses TRBV5-1 with TRBJ2-2, with D maybe TRBD2 (5 bases). The CDR3 is 14 residues long. Deletions cut 9 bases from V and 0 bases from J, with 12 bases between. The germline CDR1 and CDR2 sequences are SGHRS and YFSETQ.

This clone turned up a few times. The CDR3 DNA is TGTGCCAGCAGCCAAGGACAGGGCCCTTATGGCTACACCTTC. Protein: CASSQGQGPYGYTF. J is TRBJ1-2 and V is TRBV9, with 8 bases lining up with TRBD1. CDR1 is SGDLS and CDR2 is YYNGEE in the germline V gene. This CDR3 region has 14 residues. V dropped 4 bases and J dropped 5; count of bases not matched to a gene: 7.

The rearrangement uses TRBV6-5 and TRBJ1-1; 8 nucleotides match TRBD1. CDR3 length: 13 residues. The trim removed 7 bases at V and 4 bases at J, leaving 5 bases unmatched. Germline CDR1 reads MNHEY; CDR2 reads SVGAGI. The DNA for the CDR3 is TGTGCCAGCACTCCCAGGGGGCGCACTGAAGCTTTCTTT. Protein product: CASTPRGRTEAFF.

This clone was counted between two and nine times. This chain links TRBV6-6 with TRBJ2-3; D is perhaps TRBD2 (6 bases). Germline V gives CDR1 MNHNY, CDR2 SVGAGI (reference sequence). Trimming stripped 6 bases from V and 4 bases from J, with 8 bases between. This CDR3 region has 12 residues. The CDR3 reads CASRGTADTQYF. The CDR3 coding sequence is TGTGCCAGCAGGGGGACTGCAGATACGCAGTATTTT.

V usage is TRBV9 and J usage is TRBJ2-4, with a weak D call TRBD2 (5 bases). Germline values: CDR1 SGDLS, CDR2 YYNGEE. Between the trimmed V and J ends, which lost 2 bases and 4 bases, there was a span of 10 bases. The CDR3 runs to 14 residues. The CDR3 protein is CASSVSGKKNIQYF. CDR3 DNA: TGTGCCAGCAGCGTTTCGGGAAAGAAAAACATTCAGTACTTC.

This chain joins TRBV7-9 and TRBJ1-6, with 7 bases lining up with TRBD1. This CDR3 has 15 amino acids. Looked up from germline, CDR1 is SEHNR and CDR2 is FQNEAQ (reference sequence). V shed 1 base and J 8 bases; nucleotides not matched to a gene: 5. The DNA for the CDR3 is TGTGCCAGCAGCTTAGTGACAGGGATTTATTCACCCCTCCACTTT. It translates to CASSLVTGIYSPLHF.

The chain links TRBV13 to TRBJ2-7; a possible D gene is TRBD2 (5 bases). CDR1 is PRHDT and CDR2 is FYEKMQ in the germline V gene (reference sequence). V was cut by 5 bases and J by 6 bases, with 14 bases left in between. The CDR3 has 13 residues. CDR3 bases: TGTGCCAGCAGCCCGACTATCCGGGGCGAGCAGTACTTC. This codes for CASSPTIRGEQYF.

This chain connects TRBV30 to TRBJ2-3, with 10 bases matching TRBD2. V shed 5 bases and J 3 bases; nucleotides not matched to a gene: 8. Germline V gene data show CDR1 as GTSNPN and CDR2 as SVGIG (reference sequence). The CDR3 totals 15 residues. CDR3 protein: CAWHQPGLATDTQYF. The CDR3 DNA reads as TGTGCCTGGCACCAGCCGGGACTAGCGACAGATACGCAGTATTTT. Full variable domain (missing parts from reference TRBV30 and TRBJ2-3): SQTIHQWPATLVQPVGSPLSLECTVEGTSNPNLYWYRQAAGRGLQLLFYSVGIGQISSEVPQNLSASRPQDRQFILSSKKLLLSDSGFYLCAWHQPGLATDTQYFGPGTRLTVL.

The genes are TRBV5-6 and TRBJ2-6; D possibly corresponds to TRBD1 (6 bases). V was pared by 2 bases and J by 2 bases, with 8 bases between. Germline CDR1 and CDR2: SGHDT and YYEEEE. This CDR3 comprises 15 residues. The CDR3 DNA reads TGTGCCAGCAGCTTTTCAGGGGCTGGGGCCAACGTCCTGACTTTC. It yields the protein CASSFSGAGANVLTF. Together with reference TRBV5-6 and TRBJ2-6, the CDR3 gives the full variable domain: DAGVTQSPTHLIKTRGQQVTLRCSPKSGHDTVSWYQQALGQGPQFIFQYYEEEERQRGNFPDRFSGHQFPNYSSELNVNALLLGDSALYLCASSFSGAGANVLTFGAGSRLTVL.

The V gene is TRBV5-1, the J gene TRBJ2-5; D is uncertain. Germline-derived CDR1 and CDR2 are SGHRS and YFSETQ. Trimming shortened V by 0 bases and J by 5 bases, and 11 bases separated the two germline ends. The CDR3 is 14 amino acids. CDR3 sequence reads: CASSLGGEDETQYF. CDR3 nucleotide sequence: TGCGCCAGCAGCTTGGGTGGAGAAGATGAGACCCAGTACTTC.

V usage is TRBV5-5 and J usage is TRBJ2-1; D call uncertain. V was pared by 0 bases and J by 5 bases, with 6 bases between. Germline V lookup: CDR1 SGHKS, CDR2 YYEKEE (reference sequence). CDR3 length: 13 amino acids. This chain's CDR3 is CASSLGPNNEQFF. The CDR3 DNA is TGTGCCAGCAGCTTGGGTCCAAACAATGAGCAGTTCTTC.

V is TRBV5-1 and J is TRBJ1-6; D perhaps matches TRBD1 (6 bases). Germline V CDR1 and CDR2: SGHRS, YFSETQ. This CDR3 spans 15 amino acids. V gave up 4 bases and J gave up 7 bases, with 15 bases separating them. This chain's CDR3 is CASSPRTDENSPLHF. Written as DNA, the CDR3 is TGCGCCAGCAGCCCTCGGACAGACGAGAATTCACCCCTCCACTTT.

The V and J genes are TRBV19 and TRBJ2-3, with D hard to call. From germline, CDR1 is LNHDA and CDR2 SQIVND (reference sequence). The V gene lost 1 base and the J gene lost 1 base, with 12 bases spanning the gap. The CDR3 length is 16 residues. Written as DNA, the CDR3 is TGTGCCAGTAGTATAGGAGCTAACGTGCGCACAGATACGCAGTATTTT. Residues: CASSIGANVRTDTQYF.

This clone was seen a handful of times. The chain uses TRBV5-1 and TRBJ1-1; tentatively, D is TRBD1 (6 bases). The V end lost 3 bases, the J end lost 3 bases, and 9 bases lay between the germline ends. Germline CDR1 SGHRS, CDR2 YFSETQ. The CDR3 sequence is 13 residues long. CDR3: CASSSQGDTEAFF. The CDR3 DNA reads TGCGCCAGCAGCTCACAGGGCGACACTGAAGCTTTCTTT.

The J gene is TRBJ1-2, the V gene TRBV27; TRBD1 aligns across 7 bases. With V trimmed by 6 bases and J by 7 bases, 8 bases remained unmatched. This CDR3 comprises 13 residues. Per the germline V gene, CDR1 is MNHEY and CDR2 is SMNVEV (reference sequence). The CDR3 region is CASRYRGGGGYTF. The CDR3 bases are TGTGCCAGCAGGTACAGGGGAGGCGGTGGCTACACCTTC.

This chain joins TRBV7-3 and TRBJ2-5, with TRBD2 identical over 8 bases. V gave up 5 bases and J gave up 2 bases; unmatched junction bases: 7. The CDR3 runs 15 residues. Germline V CDR1 and CDR2: SGHTA, FQGTGA. As DNA, the CDR3 is TGTGCCAGCAGCCTGGTAGGACTAGCACAAGAGACCCAGTACTTC. Protein product: CASSLVGLAQETQYF.